The sequence of this T cell receptor (beta chain) was determined in a study of blood T cell repertoires in COVID-19. Study in general: T cells, B-cell-depleted T cells, or PBMCs provided the cDNA or gDNA that served as material.

The length of the CDR3 is 13 residues. V was pared by 10 bases and J by 1 base, with 14 bases between. Germline loops: CDR1 SGDLS, CDR2 YYNGEE. Original methodology: Nucleated cell number was recorded as an estimate derived from reference gene primer amplification. Generated by immunoSEQ multiplex PCR, the TCRdb table keeps only in-frame clones and is missing some. The DNA was the basis for D and trimming; V, J and clone size are from that table. The sample shows about 350,000 clones, 75% to 90% of them seen only once. Sequenced: peripheral blood. This chain connects TRBV9 to TRBJ2-5; D unclear. This TCR was sampled from a woman aged 60-75 years with COVID-19, enrolled during active disease. CDR3 protein: CASGPLPQETQYF. Written as DNA, the CDR3 is TGTGCCTCAGGCCCCTTGCCCCAAGAGACCCAGTACTTC. The variable domain in full, completed from reference TRBV9 and TRBJ2-5, reads DSGVTQTPKHLITATGQRVTLRCSPRSGDLSVYWYQQSLDQGLQFLIQYYNGEERAKGNILERFSAQQFPDLHSELNLSSLELGDSALYFCASGPLPQETQYFGPGTRLLVL.